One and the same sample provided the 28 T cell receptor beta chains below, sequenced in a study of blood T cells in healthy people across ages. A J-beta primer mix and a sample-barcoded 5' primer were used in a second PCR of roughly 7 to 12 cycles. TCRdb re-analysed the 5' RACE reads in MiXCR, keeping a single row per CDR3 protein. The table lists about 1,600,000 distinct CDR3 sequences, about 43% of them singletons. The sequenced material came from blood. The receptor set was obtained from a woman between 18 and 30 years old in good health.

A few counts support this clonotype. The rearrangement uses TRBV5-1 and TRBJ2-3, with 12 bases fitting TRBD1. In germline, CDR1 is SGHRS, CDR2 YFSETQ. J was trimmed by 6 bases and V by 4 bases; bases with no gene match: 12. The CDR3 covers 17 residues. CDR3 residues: CASSGKEGQGAVDTQYF. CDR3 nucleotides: TGCGCCAGCAGCGGGAAAGAGGGACAGGGGGCAGTGGATACGCAGTATTTT.

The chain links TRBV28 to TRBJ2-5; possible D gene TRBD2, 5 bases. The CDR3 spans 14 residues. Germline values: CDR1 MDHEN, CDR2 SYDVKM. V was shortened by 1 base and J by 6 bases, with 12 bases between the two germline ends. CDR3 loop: CASSLSVDWKTQYF. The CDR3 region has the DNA TGTGCCAGCAGTTTATCCGTGGACTGGAAGACCCAGTACTTC. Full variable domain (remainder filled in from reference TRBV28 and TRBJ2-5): DVKVTQSSRYLVKRTGEKVFLECVQDMDHENMFWYRQDPGLGLRLIYFSYDVKMKEKGDIPEGYSVSREKKERFSLILESASTNQTSMYLCASSLSVDWKTQYFGPGTRLLVL.

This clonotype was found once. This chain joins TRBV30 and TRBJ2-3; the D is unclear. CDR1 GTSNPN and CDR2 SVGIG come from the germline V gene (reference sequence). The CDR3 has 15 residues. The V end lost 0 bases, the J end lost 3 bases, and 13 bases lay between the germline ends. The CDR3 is CAWSVLSVSTDTQYF. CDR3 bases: TGTGCCTGGAGTGTACTAAGTGTCTCAACAGATACGCAGTATTTT. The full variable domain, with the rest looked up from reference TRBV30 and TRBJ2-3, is SQTIHQWPATLVQPVGSPLSLECTVEGTSNPNLYWYRQAAGRGLQLLFYSVGIGQISSEVPQNLSASRPQDRQFILSSKKLLLSDSGFYLCAWSVLSVSTDTQYFGPGTRLTVL.

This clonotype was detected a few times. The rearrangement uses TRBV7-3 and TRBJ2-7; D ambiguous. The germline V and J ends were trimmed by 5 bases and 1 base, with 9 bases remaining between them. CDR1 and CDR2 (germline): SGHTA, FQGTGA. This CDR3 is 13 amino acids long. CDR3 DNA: TGTGCCAGCAGCGCTAATCCGTCCTACGAGCAGTACTTC. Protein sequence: CASSANPSYEQYF.

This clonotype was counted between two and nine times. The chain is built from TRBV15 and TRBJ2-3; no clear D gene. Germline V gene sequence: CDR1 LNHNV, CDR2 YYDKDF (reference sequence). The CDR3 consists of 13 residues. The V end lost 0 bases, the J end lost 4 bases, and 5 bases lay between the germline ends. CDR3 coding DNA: TGTGCCACCAGCAGAGATCCAGCAGATACGCAGTATTTT. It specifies CATSRDPADTQYF.

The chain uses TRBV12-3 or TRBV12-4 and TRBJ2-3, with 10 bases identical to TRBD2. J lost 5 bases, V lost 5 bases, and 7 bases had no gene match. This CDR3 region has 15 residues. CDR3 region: CASSTSGRGGDTQYF. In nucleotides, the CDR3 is TGTGCCAGCAGTACAAGCGGGAGGGGTGGAGATACGCAGTATTTT.

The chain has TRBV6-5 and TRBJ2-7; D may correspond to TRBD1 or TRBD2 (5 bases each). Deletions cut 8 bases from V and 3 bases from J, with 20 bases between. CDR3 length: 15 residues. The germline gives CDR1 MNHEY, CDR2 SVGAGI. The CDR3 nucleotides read TGTGCCAGCTTTACCCCTAGGGGACCGAGCTACGAGCAGTACTTC. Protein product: CASFTPRGPSYEQYF.

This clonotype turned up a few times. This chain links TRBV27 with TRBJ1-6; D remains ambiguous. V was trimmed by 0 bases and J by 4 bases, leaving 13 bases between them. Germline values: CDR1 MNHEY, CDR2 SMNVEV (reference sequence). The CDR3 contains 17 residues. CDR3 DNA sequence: TGTGCCAGCAGTTTATCGTTTTTGGCAGATTATAATTCACCCCTCCACTTT. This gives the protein CASSLSFLADYNSPLHF.

CDR3 bases: TGTGCCAGCAGCTTAGTCGGCCGGGACCCCAAAGAGACCCAGTACTTC. Its protein product is CASSLVGRDPKETQYF. The chain joins TRBV7-2 to TRBJ2-4; TRBD1 or TRBD2 may be the D gene (5 bases each). The J call is doubtful: the DNA matches TRBJ2-5 better. Germline CDR1 reads SGHTA; CDR2 reads FQGNSA. The CDR3 extends over 16 amino acids.

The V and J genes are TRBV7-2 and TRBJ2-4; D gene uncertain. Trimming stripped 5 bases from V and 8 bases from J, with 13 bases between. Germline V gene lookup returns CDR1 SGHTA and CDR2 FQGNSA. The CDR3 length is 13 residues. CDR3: CASSQTPSDIQYF. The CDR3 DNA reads TGTGCCAGCAGCCAGACCCCATCCGACATTCAGTACTTC.

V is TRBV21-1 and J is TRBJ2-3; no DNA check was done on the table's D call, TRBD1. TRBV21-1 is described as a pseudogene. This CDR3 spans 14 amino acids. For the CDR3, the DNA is TGTGCCAGCAGCAAAGAGGGCGAGGGAGATACGCAGTATTTT. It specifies CASSKEGEGDTQYF.

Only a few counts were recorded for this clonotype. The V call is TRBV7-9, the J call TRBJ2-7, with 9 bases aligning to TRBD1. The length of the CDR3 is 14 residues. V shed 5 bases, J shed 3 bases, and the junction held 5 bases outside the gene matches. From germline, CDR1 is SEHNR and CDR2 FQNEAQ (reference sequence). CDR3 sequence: CASSPRQGVYEQYF. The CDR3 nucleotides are TGTGCCAGCAGCCCCCGACAGGGGGTCTACGAGCAGTACTTC.

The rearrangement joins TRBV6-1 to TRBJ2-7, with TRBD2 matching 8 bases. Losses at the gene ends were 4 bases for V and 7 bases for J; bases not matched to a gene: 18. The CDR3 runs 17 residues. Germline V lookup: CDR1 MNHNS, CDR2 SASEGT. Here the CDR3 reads CASSAPSGTSIYNEQYF. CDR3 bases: TGTGCCAGCAGTGCGCCATCCGGGACTAGTATTTACAATGAGCAGTACTTC.

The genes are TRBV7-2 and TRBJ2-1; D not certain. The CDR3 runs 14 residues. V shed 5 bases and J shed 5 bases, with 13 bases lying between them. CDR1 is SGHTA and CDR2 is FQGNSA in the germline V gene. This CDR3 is CASSPRSGDNEQFF. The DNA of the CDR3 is TGTGCCAGCAGCCCCCGTTCCGGAGACAATGAGCAGTTCTTC.

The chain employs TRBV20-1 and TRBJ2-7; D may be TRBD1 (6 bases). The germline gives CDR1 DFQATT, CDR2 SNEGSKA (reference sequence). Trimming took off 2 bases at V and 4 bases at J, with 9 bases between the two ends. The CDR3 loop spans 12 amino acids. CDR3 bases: TGCAGTGCTAGACGAGGGGGATACGAGCAGTACTTC. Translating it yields CSARRGGYEQYF.

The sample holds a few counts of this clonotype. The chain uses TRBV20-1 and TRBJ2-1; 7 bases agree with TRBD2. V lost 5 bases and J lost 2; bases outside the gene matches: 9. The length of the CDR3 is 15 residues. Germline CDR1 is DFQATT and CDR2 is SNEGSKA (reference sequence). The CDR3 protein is CSAYKSGAAYNEQFF. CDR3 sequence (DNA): TGCAGTGCTTACAAAAGCGGGGCGGCCTACAATGAGCAGTTCTTC.

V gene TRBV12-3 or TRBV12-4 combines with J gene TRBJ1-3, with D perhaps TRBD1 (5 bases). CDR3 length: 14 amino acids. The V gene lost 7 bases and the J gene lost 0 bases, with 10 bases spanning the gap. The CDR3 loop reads CASIPGGSGNTIYF. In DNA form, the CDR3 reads TGTGCCAGCATACCTGGGGGCTCTGGAAACACCATATATTTT.

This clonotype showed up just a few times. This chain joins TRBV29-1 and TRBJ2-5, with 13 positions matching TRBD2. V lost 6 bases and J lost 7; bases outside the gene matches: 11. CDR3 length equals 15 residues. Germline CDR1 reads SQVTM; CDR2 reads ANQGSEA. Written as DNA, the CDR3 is TGCAGCGTCGCCAGGACTAGCGGGGGTCGGGTGACCCAGTACTTC. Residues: CSVARTSGGRVTQYF.

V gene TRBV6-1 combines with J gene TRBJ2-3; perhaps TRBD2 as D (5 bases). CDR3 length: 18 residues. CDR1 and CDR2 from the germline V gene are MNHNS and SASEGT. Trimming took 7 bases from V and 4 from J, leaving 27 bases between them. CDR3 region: CASIRVPPGSFAPDTQYF. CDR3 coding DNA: TGTGCCAGCATACGAGTCCCACCGGGGAGTTTTGCCCCAGATACGCAGTATTTT.

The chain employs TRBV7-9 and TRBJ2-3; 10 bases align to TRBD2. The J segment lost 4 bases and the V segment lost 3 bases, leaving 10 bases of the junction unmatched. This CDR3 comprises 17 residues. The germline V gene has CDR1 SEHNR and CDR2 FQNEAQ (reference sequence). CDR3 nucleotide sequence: TGTGCCAGCAGCTTTGGGGCTAGCGGGAGCTTCGCAGATACGCAGTATTTT. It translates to CASSFGASGSFADTQYF.

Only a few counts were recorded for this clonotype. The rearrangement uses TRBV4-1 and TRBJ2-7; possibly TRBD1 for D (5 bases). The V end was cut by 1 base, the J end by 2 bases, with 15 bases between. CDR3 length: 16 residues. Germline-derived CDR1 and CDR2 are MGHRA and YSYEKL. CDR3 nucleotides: TGCGCCAGCAGCCAAGGGGGCTACCCATCCACCTACGAGCAGTACTTC. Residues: CASSQGGYPSTYEQYF.

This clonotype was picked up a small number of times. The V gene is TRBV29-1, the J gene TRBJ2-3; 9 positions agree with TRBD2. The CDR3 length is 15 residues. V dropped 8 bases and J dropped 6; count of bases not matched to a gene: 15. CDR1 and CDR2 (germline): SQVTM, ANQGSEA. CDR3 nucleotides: TGCAGCACCTCGGCATGGCGGGGGGGCGTCGATACGCAGTATTTT. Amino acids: CSTSAWRGGVDTQYF.

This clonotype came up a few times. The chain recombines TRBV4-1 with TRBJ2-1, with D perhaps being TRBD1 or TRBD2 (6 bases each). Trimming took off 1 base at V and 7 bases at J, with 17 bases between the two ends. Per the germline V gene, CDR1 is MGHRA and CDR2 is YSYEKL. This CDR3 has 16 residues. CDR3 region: CASSQVGGGSRNEQFF. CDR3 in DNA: TGCGCCAGCAGCCAAGTAGGGGGAGGCAGTAGGAATGAGCAGTTCTTC.

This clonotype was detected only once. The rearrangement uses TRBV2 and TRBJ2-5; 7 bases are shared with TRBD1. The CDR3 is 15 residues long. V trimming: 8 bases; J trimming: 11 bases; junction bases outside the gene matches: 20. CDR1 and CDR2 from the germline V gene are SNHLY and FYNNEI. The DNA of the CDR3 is TGTGCCAGCCAATACCGCCGGGACAGCGACAATGAGCAGTACTTC. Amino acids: CASQYRRDSDNEQYF.

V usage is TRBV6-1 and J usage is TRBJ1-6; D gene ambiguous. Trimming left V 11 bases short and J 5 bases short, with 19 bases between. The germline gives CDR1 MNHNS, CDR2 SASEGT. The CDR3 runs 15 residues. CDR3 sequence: CAGQPDGVNNSPLHF. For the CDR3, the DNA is TGTGCCGGGCAGCCCGACGGGGTTAATAATTCACCCCTCCACTTT.

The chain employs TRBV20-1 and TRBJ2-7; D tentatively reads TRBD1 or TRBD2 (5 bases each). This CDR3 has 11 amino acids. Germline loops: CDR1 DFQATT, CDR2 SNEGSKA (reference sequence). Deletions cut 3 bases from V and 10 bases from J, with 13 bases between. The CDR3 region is CSARGTDHQYF. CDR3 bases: TGCAGTGCTAGGGGGACGGACCATCAGTACTTC.

The DNA of the CDR3 is TGCAGTACTAATACAGACCACTACGAGCAGTACTTC. It encodes CSTNTDHYEQYF. This chain uses TRBV20-1 with TRBJ2-7; no reliable D call. Germline V lookup: CDR1 DFQATT, CDR2 SNEGSKA (reference sequence). Deletions cut 8 bases from V and 3 bases from J, with 14 bases between. This CDR3 is built from 12 residues.

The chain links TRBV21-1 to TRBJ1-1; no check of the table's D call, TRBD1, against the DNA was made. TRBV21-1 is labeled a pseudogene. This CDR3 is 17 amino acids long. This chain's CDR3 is CASSKEEQGLSVTEAFF. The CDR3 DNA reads TGTGCCAGCAGCAAAGAGGAGCAAGGTCTGTCGGTCACTGAAGCTTTCTTT.